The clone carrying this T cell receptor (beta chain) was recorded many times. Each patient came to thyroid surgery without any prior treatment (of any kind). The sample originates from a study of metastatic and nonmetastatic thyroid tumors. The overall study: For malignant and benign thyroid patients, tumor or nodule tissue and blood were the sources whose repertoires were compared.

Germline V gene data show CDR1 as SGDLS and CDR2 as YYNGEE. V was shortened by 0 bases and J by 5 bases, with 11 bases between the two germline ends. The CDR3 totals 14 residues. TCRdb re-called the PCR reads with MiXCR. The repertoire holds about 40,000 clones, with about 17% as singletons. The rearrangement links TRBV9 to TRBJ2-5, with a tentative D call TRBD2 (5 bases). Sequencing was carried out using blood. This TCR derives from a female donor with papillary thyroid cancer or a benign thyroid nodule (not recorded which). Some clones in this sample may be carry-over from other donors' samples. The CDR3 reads CASSVGRVGETQYF. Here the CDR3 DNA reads TGTGCCAGCAGCGTAGGGCGGGTAGGGGAGACCCAGTACTTC.